Listed here are 21 T cell receptor beta chains from one sample, sequenced in a study of T cell repertoires in cytomegalovirus infection. No antigen has been assigned to these receptors. TCRdb reprocessed the reads with MiXCR, giving one entry per CDR3 protein. The sample holds approximately 1,000,000 distinct CDR3 sequences, roughly a third seen once. This material consisted of cultured CD8+ T cells from PBMCs, taken from culture after CMV antigen stimulation. The receptor source for this set is a human donor in good health (CMV status not recorded). Some clones in this sample may be carry-over from other donors' samples.

This clonotype was detected ten times or more. V gene TRBV7-2 combines with J gene TRBJ1-2; D is perhaps TRBD1 (6 bases). Trimming removed 5 bases at V and 2 bases at J, with 15 bases between. Germline V lookup: CDR1 SGHTA, CDR2 FQGNSA. The CDR3 totals 15 residues. The CDR3 sequence: CASSPERGANYGYTF. DNA for the CDR3: TGTGCCAGCAGCCCCGAGAGGGGGGCCAACTATGGCTACACCTTC.

The V and J genes are TRBV11-2 and TRBJ2-5, with 9 bases that match TRBD1. This CDR3 has 15 amino acids. Germline V lookup: CDR1 SGHAT, CDR2 FQNNGV. J was trimmed by 2 bases and V by 7 bases; bases with no gene match: 8. CDR3 protein: CASTPGQGKQETQYF. DNA for the CDR3: TGTGCCAGCACCCCGGGACAGGGCAAACAAGAGACCCAGTACTTC.

V is TRBV12-3 or TRBV12-4 and J is TRBJ1-2; D gene uncertain. This CDR3 has 11 residues. V lost 6 bases and J lost 6, with 8 bases in between. CDR3 DNA: TGTGCCAGCAGGACATCTGATGGCTACACCTTC. Translated: CASRTSDGYTF.

V usage is TRBV6-6 and J usage is TRBJ1-4; 7 nucleotides match TRBD1. V lost 0 bases to trimming and J lost 5 bases; unmatched junction nucleotides: 12. Germline CDR1 is MNHNY and CDR2 is SVGAGI (reference sequence). There are 18 residues in the CDR3. CDR3 nucleotide sequence: TGTGCCAGCAGTTACTCCCGGACAGGCAGCCTTGACAATGAAAAACTGTTTTTT. It yields the protein CASSYSRTGSLDNEKLFF.

This clonotype has a handful of counts. At one of its ends the junction is not consistent with the germline gene, which may arise from a read error. The chain recombines TRBV6-6 with TRBJ1-2; tentative D call: TRBD1 (5 bases). Germline V gene sequence: CDR1 MNHNY, CDR2 SVGAGI (reference sequence). This CDR3 is 9 amino acids long. The CDR3 here is CASGSGGNF. CDR3 DNA sequence: TGTGCCAGCGGGTCGGGGGGTAACTTC.

The chain uses TRBV27 and TRBJ2-2; D unclear. The germline V and J ends were trimmed by 4 bases and 2 bases, with 11 bases remaining between them. The CDR3 extends over 15 amino acids. Germline V gene sequence: CDR1 MNHEY, CDR2 SMNVEV (reference sequence). CDR3 DNA: TGTGCCAGCAGTTCAAGGATCCGAAACACCGGGGAGCTGTTTTTT. Translated: CASSSRIRNTGELFF.

With respect to this clonotype: One junction end does not reproduce the germline sequence, and a read error may be involved. This chain links TRBV6-6 with TRBJ1-3, with 7 bases matching TRBD1. From germline, CDR1 is MNHNY and CDR2 SVGAGI (reference sequence). The length of the CDR3 is 14 residues. The CDR3 spells CANSYSGGTDNMYF. CDR3 DNA: TGTGCCAACAGTTACTCTGGAGGGACAGACAACATGTATTTT.

This clonotype was counted ten times or more. CDR3 amino acids: CASSQEPSGGTGELFF. The CDR3 region has the DNA TGCGCCAGCAGCCAAGAGCCTAGCGGGGGCACCGGGGAGCTGTTTTTT. The rearrangement joins TRBV4-1 to TRBJ2-2; TRBD2 matches 10 bases. The CDR3 is 16 amino acids. Germline V gives CDR1 MGHRA, CDR2 YSYEKL. Germline trimming cut 0 bases from V and 4 bases from J; bases unmatched to any gene: 2.

The table lists this clonotype with a count of one. The chain carries TRBV4-1 and TRBJ2-1; the match to TRBD2 covers 10 bases. The V gene end was trimmed by 0 bases and the J gene end by 8 bases; junction bases not matched to a gene: 7. Germline V CDR1 and CDR2: MGHRA, YSYEKL. The CDR3 totals 16 residues. Here the CDR3 DNA reads TGCGCCAGCAGCCAAGATCAACTAGCGGGAAGGTATGAGCAGTTCTTC. It encodes CASSQDQLAGRYEQFF.

Worth noting for this clonotype: Possible read error: a much larger clone is one base away. The chain links TRBV7-2 to TRBJ1-4; possible D gene TRBD1, 5 bases. CDR1 is SGHTA and CDR2 is FQGNSA in the germline V gene. V was trimmed by 5 bases and J by 6 bases, leaving 16 bases between them. The CDR3 runs to 15 residues. CDR3 residues: CASSESGTGHEKLFF. The CDR3 DNA is TGTGCCAGCAGCGAGTCCGGGACCGGACATGAAAAACTGTTTTTT.

The chain uses TRBV7-9 and TRBJ1-1; D gene unclear. Germline V CDR1 and CDR2: SEHNR, FQNEAQ (reference sequence). This CDR3 spans 15 amino acids. Trimming cost V 8 bases and J 5 bases, with 21 bases left between them. This CDR3 reads CASFSQRGGGTEAFF. DNA for the CDR3: TGTGCCAGCTTCTCCCAGCGGGGTGGCGGAACTGAAGCTTTCTTT.

This clonotype was seen only a few times. The chain employs TRBV6-4 and TRBJ2-3; 7 nucleotides agree with TRBD2. The CDR3 sequence is 16 residues long. Per germline, CDR1 MRHNA and CDR2 SNTAGT. V dropped 0 bases and J dropped 2; count of bases not matched to a gene: 5. The CDR3 protein is CASSDSNGLDTDTQYF. CDR3 sequence (DNA): TGTGCCAGCAGTGACTCGAACGGACTAGACACAGATACGCAGTATTTT.

This clonotype has a handful of counts. The V gene is TRBV12-3 or TRBV12-4, the J gene TRBJ1-5; D is unresolved. The CDR3 spans 16 residues. The V gene lost 6 bases and the J gene lost 0 bases, with 15 bases spanning the gap. DNA for the CDR3: TGTGCCAGCAGGGAAGCGGTTTGGGATAGCAATCAGCCCCAGCATTTT. Residues: CASREAVWDSNQPQHF.

This rearrangement joins TRBV20-1 to TRBJ2-1, with D unclear. The V end lost 1 base, the J end lost 8 bases, and 9 bases lay between the germline ends. Germline V gene sequence: CDR1 DFQATT, CDR2 SNEGSKA (reference sequence). This CDR3 has 12 residues. The CDR3 nucleotides are TGCAGTGCTAGAGTGGGTGGGGATGAGCAGTTCTTC. Translation: CSARVGGDEQFF.

This clonotype was detected a few times. This chain joins TRBV6-5 and TRBJ2-3; 10 nucleotides match TRBD1. Germline V gene sequence: CDR1 MNHEY, CDR2 SVGAGI. V was clipped by 0 bases and J by 5 bases; unmatched bases: 11. The CDR3 is 18 amino acids. The CDR3 loop is CASSYSVWGQGIIDTQYF. The CDR3 coding sequence is TGTGCCAGCAGTTACTCGGTGTGGGGACAGGGGATAATAGATACGCAGTATTTT.

The rearrangement joins TRBV18 to TRBJ1-1; D might be TRBD1 (5 bases). Trimming removed 3 bases at V and 3 bases at J, with 8 bases between. The CDR3 has 13 residues. CDR1 is KGHSH and CDR2 is LQKENI in the germline V gene. The CDR3 DNA follows: TGTGCCAGCTCACCGATAGGGGACACTGAAGCTTTCTTT. It is translated as CASSPIGDTEAFF.

This chain connects TRBV5-3 to TRBJ2-1; 7 nucleotides align to TRBD2. TRBV5-3 is recorded as an ORF, its role being uncertain. V shed 8 bases, J shed 8 bases, and the junction held 13 bases outside the gene matches. CDR3 length: 14 amino acids. CDR3 amino acids: CASSLAWEGDEQFF. The CDR3 coding sequence is TGTGCCAGCAGCCTCGCTTGGGAGGGCGATGAGCAGTTCTTC.

This chain connects TRBV28 to TRBJ1-5, with 7 bases matching TRBD1. J was trimmed by 0 bases and V by 3 bases; bases with no gene match: 8. The CDR3 has 17 amino acids. Germline V gives CDR1 MDHEN, CDR2 SYDVKM. CDR3 region: CASSLFRGGYSNQPQHF. The DNA for the CDR3 is TGTGCCAGCAGTTTGTTCAGGGGGGGATATAGCAATCAGCCCCAGCATTTT.

This clonotype was picked up a small number of times. The rearrangement uses TRBV6-1 and TRBJ2-2; weak D call: TRBD1 (6 bases). This CDR3 is built from 16 residues. The germline CDR1 and CDR2 sequences are MNHNS and SASEGT. V lost 4 bases and J 0 bases, leaving 12 bases between the germline ends. The DNA of the CDR3 is TGTGCCAGCAGTGGATGGACAGATACGAACACCGGGGAGCTGTTTTTT. It encodes CASSGWTDTNTGELFF.

For this clonotype: A much larger clone is a single base away; this may be a read error. The J gene is TRBJ2-1, the V gene TRBV12-3 or TRBV12-4; maybe TRBD1 (5 bases). V lost 10 bases to trimming and J lost 3 bases, with 13 bases between them. The CDR3 consists of 13 residues. CDR3 region: CANRFAVYNEQFF. The CDR3 nucleotides are TGTGCCAACAGGTTTGCAGTCTACAATGAGCAGTTCTTC.

A note on this clonotype: A read error may explain this, as a much larger clone is one base away. The chain links TRBV7-6 to TRBJ2-7; the D gene is possibly TRBD2 (6 bases). CDR3 length: 15 residues. Germline-derived CDR1 and CDR2 are SGHVS and FNYEAQ. The V end lost 0 bases, the J end lost 4 bases, and 13 bases lay between the germline ends. The CDR3 sequence: CASSLASGLGYEQYF. The CDR3 DNA is TGTGCCAGCAGCTTAGCGTCGGGACTGGGATACGAGCAGTACTTC.